The 18 T cell receptor beta chains given below trace back to one sample, sequenced in a study of cytomegalovirus exposure and HLA in healthy donors (dated by TCRdb to the late 2010s). Library preparation employed the immunoSEQ multiplex PCR assay. For the multiplex PCR, a mixture combining 60 forward primers for TCR Vbeta segments and 13 reverse primers for TCR Jbeta segments was used. The table was pulled from immuneACCESS by TCRdb, which kept in-frame rearrangements only. Such tables lose some clones; where checked, under half of the loss comes from unresolved V genes, and the rest has no known cause. This sample holds fewer than 200,000 clones; roughly 85% were observed only once. 2.1% of the sample is held by the ten biggest clonotypes. The sequencing input was PBMCs. The receptors were sampled from a man aged 35-49 years in good health and CMV-seronegative.

The chain recombines TRBV6-5 with TRBJ1-3, with D unresolved. The CDR3 totals 15 residues. V lost 0 bases and J lost 1, with 7 bases in between. Per germline, CDR1 MNHEY and CDR2 SVGAGI. The CDR3 DNA reads as TGTGCCAGCAGTTACTCGCGGAGTTCTGGAAACACCATATATTTT. Protein: CASSYSRSSGNTIYF.

The chain couples TRBV5-1 to TRBJ1-4; D is uncertain. Germline-derived CDR1 and CDR2 are SGHRS and YFSETQ. The V end was cut by 0 bases, the J end by 5 bases, with 11 bases between. The CDR3 has 15 residues. This CDR3 reads CASSLEFGGNEKLFF. The CDR3 DNA reads as TGCGCCAGCAGCTTGGAGTTTGGCGGGAATGAAAAACTGTTTTTT.

The J gene is TRBJ2-5, the V gene TRBV25-1; TRBD2 matches at 11 bases. Judging by the DNA end, TRBJ2-7 fits better; the J call may be wrong. This CDR3 has 13 residues. The germline gives CDR1 MGHDK, CDR2 SYGVNS. The CDR3 reads CASGTSGPYEQYF. In DNA form, the CDR3 reads TGTGCCAGCGGGACTAGCGGTCCCTACGAGCAGTACTTC.

The rearrangement links TRBV30 to TRBJ2-5, with D perhaps TRBD1 (6 bases). The length of the CDR3 is 13 residues. The germline gives CDR1 GTSNPN, CDR2 SVGIG (reference sequence). The germline V and J ends were trimmed by 3 bases and 5 bases, with 13 bases remaining between them. The CDR3, as DNA: TGTGCCTGGAGCGGCCAGGGGTTCGAGACCCAGTACTTC. Amino acid sequence: CAWSGQGFETQYF.

The chain recombines TRBV5-6 with TRBJ2-5, with D unresolved. The J call may not be correct, given that the DNA end is closer to TRBJ2-7. Germline CDR1 is SGHDT and CDR2 is YYEEEE. The CDR3 has 12 residues. The CDR3 spells CASSNYLSEQYF. For the CDR3, the DNA is TGTGCCAGCAGCAATTATCTTAGCGAGCAGTACTTC.

The rearrangement links TRBV19 to TRBJ2-3; 7 positions agree with TRBD1. This CDR3 is 13 amino acids long. V lost 6 bases, J lost 3 bases, and 3 bases stayed unmatched. CDR1 is LNHDA and CDR2 is SQIVND in the germline V gene (reference sequence). The CDR3 DNA is TGTGCCAGTAGCGCGGACAGGACAGATACGCAGTATTTT. It translates to CASSADRTDTQYF.

The chain joins TRBV5-4 to TRBJ2-7; perhaps TRBD2 as D (6 bases). CDR1 SGHNT and CDR2 YYREEE come from the germline V gene (reference sequence). The V end was cut by 0 bases, the J end by 3 bases, with 16 bases between. CDR3 length: 16 amino acids. The CDR3 nucleotides are TGTGCCAGCAGCTTGGCCGGGGGAAATGGGAACTACGAGCAGTACTTC. Protein: CASSLAGGNGNYEQYF.

V and J are TRBV5-4 and TRBJ1-5, with D possibly TRBD1 on 6 matching bases. This CDR3 contains 13 residues. Trimming shortened V by 3 bases and J by 6 bases, and 10 bases separated the two germline ends. The germline CDR1 and CDR2 sequences are SGHNT and YYREEE (reference sequence). The CDR3 spells CASSWDTGQPQHF. The CDR3 DNA sequence: TGTGCCAGCAGCTGGGACACCGGTCAGCCCCAGCATTTT.

The chain uses TRBV27 and TRBJ2-1; 12 nucleotides line up with TRBD2. Germline V CDR1 and CDR2: MNHEY, SMNVEV (reference sequence). This CDR3 has 17 residues. With V trimmed by 6 bases and J by 7 bases, 13 bases remained unmatched. The CDR3 bases are TGTGCCAGCAGGGTCGGAGGGCTACTAGCGGGAGGTAATGAGCAGTTCTTC. Protein sequence: CASRVGGLLAGGNEQFF.

This clone showed up just a few times. V gene TRBV28 combines with J gene TRBJ2-7, with TRBD1 matching 10 bases. Germline CDR1 reads MDHEN; CDR2 reads SYDVKM. The CDR3 sequence is 13 residues long. V was pared by 8 bases and J by 6 bases, with 7 bases of the junction left unmatched. The CDR3 DNA is TGTGCCAGCTCCGACAGGGGGCGCCTCGAGCAGTACTTC. Residues: CASSDRGRLEQYF.

The chain uses TRBV9 and TRBJ1-2; weak D call: TRBD1 (5 bases). Looked up from germline, CDR1 is SGDLS and CDR2 is YYNGEE. V lost 3 bases and J 8 bases, leaving 14 bases between the germline ends. This CDR3 contains 13 residues. The CDR3 DNA is TGTGCCAGCAGCGCCCTCCGGGGGGAAGGCTACACCTTC. Translation gives CASSALRGEGYTF.

The table lists this clone with a few counts. The gene calls are TRBV18 and TRBJ2-7; 13 positions match TRBD2. V was clipped by 3 bases and J by 4 bases; unmatched bases: 6. Germline V gene lookup returns CDR1 KGHSH and CDR2 LQKENI. CDR3 length: 16 amino acids. The chain's CDR3 is CASSPTSGRAVYEQYF. The CDR3 DNA follows: TGTGCCAGCTCACCTACTAGCGGGAGGGCCGTATACGAGCAGTACTTC.

This clone was observed a handful of times. At one end the junction does not follow the germline gene, possibly because of a read error. The chain couples TRBV7-9 to TRBJ1-5; no clear D gene. CDR3 length equals 16 residues. Germline V CDR1 and CDR2: SEHNR, FQNEAQ (reference sequence). The CDR3 protein is CSSSLAGGNSDQPQHF. CDR3 nucleotides: TGTTCCAGCAGCTTAGCGGGAGGGAATAGCGATCAGCCCCAGCATTTT.

The rearrangement uses TRBV30 and TRBJ1-6; D uncertain. The germline CDR1 and CDR2 sequences are GTSNPN and SVGIG (reference sequence). V was pared by 2 bases and J by 7 bases, with 9 bases between. The CDR3 loop spans 13 amino acids. CDR3 coding DNA: TGTGCCTGGAGTTCAACCCGGAATTCACCCCTCCACTTT. Translating it yields CAWSSTRNSPLHF.

The chain uses TRBV15 and TRBJ2-1; D is perhaps TRBD1 (5 bases). CDR1 and CDR2 from the germline V gene are LNHNV and YYDKDF (reference sequence). CDR3 length: 14 residues. V gave up 0 bases and J gave up 8 bases, with 11 bases separating them. The CDR3 reads CATSRDFVGDEQFF. DNA of the CDR3: TGTGCCACCAGCAGAGATTTCGTAGGGGATGAGCAGTTCTTC.

This chain links TRBV27 with TRBJ2-3; D call uncertain. This CDR3 has 12 residues. V was pared by 5 bases and J by 2 bases, with 5 bases between. Germline V gene lookup returns CDR1 MNHEY and CDR2 SMNVEV (reference sequence). CDR3 amino acids: CASSTFTDTQYF. The CDR3 DNA reads TGTGCCAGCAGTACTTTCACAGATACGCAGTATTTT.

This chain joins TRBV4-3 and TRBJ2-3; 7 positions agree with TRBD2. The CDR3 runs 16 residues. The germline V gene encodes CDR1 LGHNA and CDR2 YSLEER. Trimming took 0 bases from V and 9 from J; bases not matched to a gene: 12. Here the CDR3 reads CASSQDGLRVGGTQYF. In DNA, the CDR3 is TGCGCCAGCAGCCAAGACGGCTTACGCGTGGGGGGGACGCAGTATTTT.

This chain joins TRBV20-1 and TRBJ1-2; D is unresolved. Germline CDR1 reads DFQATT; CDR2 reads SNEGSKA (reference sequence). The CDR3 is made up of 11 amino acids. V dropped 2 bases and J dropped 14 bases, with 15 bases sitting between them. CDR3 sequence reads: CSARKTEGLTF. The CDR3 DNA sequence: TGCAGTGCTAGAAAGACGGAGGGCTTAACCTTC.